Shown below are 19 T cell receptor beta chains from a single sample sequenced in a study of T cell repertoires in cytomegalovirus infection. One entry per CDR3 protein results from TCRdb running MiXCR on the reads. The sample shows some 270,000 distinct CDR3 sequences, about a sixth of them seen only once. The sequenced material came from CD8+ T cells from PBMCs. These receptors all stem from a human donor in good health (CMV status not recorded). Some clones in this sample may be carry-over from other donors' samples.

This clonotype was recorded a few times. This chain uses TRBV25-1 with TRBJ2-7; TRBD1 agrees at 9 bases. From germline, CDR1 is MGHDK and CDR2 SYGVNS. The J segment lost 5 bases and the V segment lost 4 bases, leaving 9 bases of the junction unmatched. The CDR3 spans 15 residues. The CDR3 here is CASSAPGTGIHEQYF. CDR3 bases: TGTGCCAGCAGTGCCCCCGGGACAGGGATACACGAGCAGTACTTC.

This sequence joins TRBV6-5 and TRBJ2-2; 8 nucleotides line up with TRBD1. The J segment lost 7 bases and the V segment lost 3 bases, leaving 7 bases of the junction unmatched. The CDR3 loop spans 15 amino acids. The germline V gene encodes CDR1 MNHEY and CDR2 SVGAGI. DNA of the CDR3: TGTGCCAGCAGTTATGCTACAGGGGGAATCGGGGAGCTGTTTTTT. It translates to CASSYATGGIGELFF.

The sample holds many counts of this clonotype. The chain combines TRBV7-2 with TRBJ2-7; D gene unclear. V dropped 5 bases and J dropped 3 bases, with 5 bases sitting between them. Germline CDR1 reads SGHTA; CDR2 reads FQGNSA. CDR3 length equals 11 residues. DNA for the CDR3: TGTGCCAGCAGCCTGAGCTACGAGCAGTACTTC. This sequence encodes CASSLSYEQYF.

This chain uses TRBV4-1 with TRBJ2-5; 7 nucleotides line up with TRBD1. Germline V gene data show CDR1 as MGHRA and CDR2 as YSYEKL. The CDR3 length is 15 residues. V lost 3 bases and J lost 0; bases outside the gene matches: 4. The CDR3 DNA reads TGCGCCAGCAGCCAGGAACAGGGGTACCAAGAGACCCAGTACTTC. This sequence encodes CASSQEQGYQETQYF.

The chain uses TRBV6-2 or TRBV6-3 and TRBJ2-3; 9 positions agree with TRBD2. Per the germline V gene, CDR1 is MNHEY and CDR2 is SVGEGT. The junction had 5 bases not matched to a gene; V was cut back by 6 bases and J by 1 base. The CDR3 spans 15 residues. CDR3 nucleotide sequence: TGTGCCAGCAGAATAGCGGGGGACCGCACAGATACGCAGTATTTT. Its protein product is CASRIAGDRTDTQYF.

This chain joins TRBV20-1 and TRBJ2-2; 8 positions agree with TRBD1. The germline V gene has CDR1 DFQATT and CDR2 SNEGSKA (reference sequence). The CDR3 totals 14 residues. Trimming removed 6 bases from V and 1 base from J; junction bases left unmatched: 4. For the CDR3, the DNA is TGCAGTGCCCCGGACAGGGTGAACACCGGGGAGCTGTTTTTT. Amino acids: CSAPDRVNTGELFF.

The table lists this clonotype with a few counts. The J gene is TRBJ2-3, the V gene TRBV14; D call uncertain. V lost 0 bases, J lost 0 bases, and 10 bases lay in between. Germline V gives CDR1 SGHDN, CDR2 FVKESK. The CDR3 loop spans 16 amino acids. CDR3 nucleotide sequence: TGTGCCAGCAGCCAAGATCTCCTGTTAAGCACAGATACGCAGTATTTT. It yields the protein CASSQDLLLSTDTQYF.

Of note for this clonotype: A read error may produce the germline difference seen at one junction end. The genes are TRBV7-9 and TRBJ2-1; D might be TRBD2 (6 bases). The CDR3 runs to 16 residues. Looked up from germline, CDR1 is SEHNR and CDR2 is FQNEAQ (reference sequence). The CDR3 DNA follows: TGTGCCAACAGCTTAGCGCGGGGAGCCCCCAGCAATGAGCAGTTCTTC. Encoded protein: CANSLARGAPSNEQFF. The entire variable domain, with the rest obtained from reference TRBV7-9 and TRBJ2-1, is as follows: DTGVSQNPRHKITKRGQNVTFRCDPISEHNRLYWYRQTLGQGPEFLTYFQNEAQLEKSRLLSDRFSAERPKGSFSTLEIQRTEQGDSAMYLCANSLARGAPSNEQFFGPGTRLTVL.

CDR3 nucleotide sequence: TGTGCCAGCAGCTTAGTTCAGCGGGGGGCTGACATTCAGTACTTC. It codes for CASSLVQRGADIQYF. The rearrangement joins TRBV7-9 to TRBJ2-4; 9 bases agree with TRBD2. The CDR3 sequence is 15 residues long. J gave up 8 bases and V 1 base, and 6 bases lay outside the gene matches. Germline values: CDR1 SEHNR, CDR2 FQNEAQ (reference sequence).

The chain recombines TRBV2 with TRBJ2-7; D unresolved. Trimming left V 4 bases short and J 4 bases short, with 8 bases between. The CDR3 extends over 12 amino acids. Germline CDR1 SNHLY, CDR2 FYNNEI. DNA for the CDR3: TGTGCCAGCAGTGCAGAAGGATACGAGCAGTACTTC. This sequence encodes CASSAEGYEQYF. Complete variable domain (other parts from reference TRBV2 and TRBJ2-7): EPEVTQTPSHQVTQMGQEVILRCVPISNHLYFYWYRQILGQKVEFLVSFYNNEISEKSEIFDDQFSVERPDGSNFTLKIRSTKLEDSAMYFCASSAEGYEQYFGPGTRLTVT.

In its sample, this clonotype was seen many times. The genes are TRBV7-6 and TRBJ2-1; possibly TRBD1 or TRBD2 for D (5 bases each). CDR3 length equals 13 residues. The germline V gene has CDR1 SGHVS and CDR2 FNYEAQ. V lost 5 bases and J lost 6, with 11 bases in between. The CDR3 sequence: CASSPGTGNEQFF. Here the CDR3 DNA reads TGTGCCAGCAGCCCTGGGACGGGCAATGAGCAGTTCTTC.

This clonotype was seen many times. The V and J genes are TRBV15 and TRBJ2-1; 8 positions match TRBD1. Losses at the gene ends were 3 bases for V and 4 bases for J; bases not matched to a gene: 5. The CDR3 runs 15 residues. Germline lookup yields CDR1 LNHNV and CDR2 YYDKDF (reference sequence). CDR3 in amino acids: CATSSYRGEYNEQFF. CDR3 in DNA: TGTGCCACCAGCAGTTACAGGGGGGAGTACAATGAGCAGTTCTTC.

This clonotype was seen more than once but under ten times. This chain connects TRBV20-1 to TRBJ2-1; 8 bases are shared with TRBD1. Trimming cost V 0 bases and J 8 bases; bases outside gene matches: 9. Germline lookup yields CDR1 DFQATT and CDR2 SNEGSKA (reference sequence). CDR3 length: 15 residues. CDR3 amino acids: CSARDVQGALHEQFF. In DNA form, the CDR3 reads TGCAGTGCTAGAGATGTGCAGGGGGCCCTCCATGAGCAGTTCTTC.

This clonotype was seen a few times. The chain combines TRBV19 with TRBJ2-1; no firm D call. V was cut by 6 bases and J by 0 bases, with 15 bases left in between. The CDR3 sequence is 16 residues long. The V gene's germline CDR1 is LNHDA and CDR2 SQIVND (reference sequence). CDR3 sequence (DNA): TGTGCCAGTAGACAGACGGCGGATAGCTCCTACAATGAGCAGTTCTTC. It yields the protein CASRQTADSSYNEQFF.

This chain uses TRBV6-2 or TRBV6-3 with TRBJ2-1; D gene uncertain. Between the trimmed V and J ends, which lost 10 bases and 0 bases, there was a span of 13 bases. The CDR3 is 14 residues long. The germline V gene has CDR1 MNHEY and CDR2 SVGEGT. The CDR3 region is CATQWGNSYNEQFF. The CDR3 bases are TGTGCCACCCAGTGGGGTAACTCCTACAATGAGCAGTTCTTC.

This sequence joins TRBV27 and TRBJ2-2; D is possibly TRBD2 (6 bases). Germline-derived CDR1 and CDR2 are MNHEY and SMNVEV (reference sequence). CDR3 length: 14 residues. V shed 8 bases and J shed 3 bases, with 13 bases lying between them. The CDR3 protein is CASFSGLYTGELFF. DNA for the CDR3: TGTGCCAGCTTTTCGGGACTTTACACCGGGGAGCTGTTTTTT.

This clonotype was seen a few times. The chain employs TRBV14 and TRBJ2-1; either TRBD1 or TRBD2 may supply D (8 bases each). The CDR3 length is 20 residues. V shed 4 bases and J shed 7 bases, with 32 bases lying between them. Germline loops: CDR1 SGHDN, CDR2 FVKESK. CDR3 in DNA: TGTGCCAGCAGCCCGACTCTCAAGCTCTGGGACAGGCCGGGGGGGAATGAGCAGTTCTTC. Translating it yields CASSPTLKLWDRPGGNEQFF.

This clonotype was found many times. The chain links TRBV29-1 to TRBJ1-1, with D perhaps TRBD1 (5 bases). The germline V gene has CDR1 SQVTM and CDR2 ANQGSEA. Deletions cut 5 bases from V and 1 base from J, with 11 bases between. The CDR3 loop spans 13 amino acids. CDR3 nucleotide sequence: TGCAGCGTTTCTCAGGGACGGAACACTGAAGCTTTCTTT. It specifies CSVSQGRNTEAFF.

The CDR3 coding sequence is TGCGCCAGCAGCCAAGCGGCAATCATGAACACTGAAGCTTTCTTT. Translating it yields CASSQAAIMNTEAFF. The chain has TRBV4-1 and TRBJ1-1; unclear D gene. Between the trimmed V and J ends, which lost 1 base and 0 bases, there was a span of 9 bases. CDR3 length: 15 amino acids. The germline V gene encodes CDR1 MGHRA and CDR2 YSYEKL.